These T cell receptor beta chains were read from a single sample in a study of shared clonotypes between healthy human individuals. Sequencing used immunoSEQ multiplex PCR; TCRdb keeps in-frame clones, though not all of them. The table shows approximately 840,000 clones, with 96% occurring only once. The sequenced material came from naive CD8+ T cells sorted from blood. The origin of the receptors is a man aged 25 to 45 in good health. Both conserved end residues are part of each CDR3. D genes are given only for firm matches. Only part of the rows carry a size: once, few, many, or a class if the clone is expanded.

V	J	D	size	CDR3
TRBV6-5	TRBJ2-7	-	-	CASSPFSGAYEQYF
TRBV7-9	TRBJ2-3	TRBD2	-	CASSLLGTSGGVDTQYF
TRBV5-4	TRBJ2-3	-	-	CASSLSGPTDTQYF
TRBV28	TRBJ2-1	-	-	CASSLLGREQFF
TRBV7-9	TRBJ1-5	TRBD1	-	CASSFTTGGPNQPQHF
TRBV27	TRBJ2-1	-	-	CASRDAGSYNEQFF
TRBV7-9	TRBJ2-1	TRBD2	-	CASSLVSGSNGEQFF
TRBV27	TRBJ2-2	-	-	CASTVALNTGELFF
TRBV6-5	TRBJ2-3	-	-	CAITGFVDTQYF
TRBV11-2	TRBJ2-3	-	-	CASSLNNRSKGTDTQYF
TRBV7-9	TRBJ1-2	-	-	CASSLDIQEANYGYTF
TRBV2	TRBJ2-1	-	-	CASSASALTYNEQFF
TRBV7-7	TRBJ2-1	TRBD2	-	CASRAAGGSYNEQFF
TRBV5-6	TRBJ1-5	-	-	CASSLGGTFNQPQHF
TRBV5-1	TRBJ2-1	-	-	CASSLRGMGAPSLNEQFF
TRBV29-1	TRBJ2-7	TRBD1	-	CSAKPGQGYEQYF
TRBV10-1	TRBJ2-2	TRBD2	-	CASSRRTSGRANTGELFF
TRBV15	TRBJ1-4	-	-	CATSRPGRSDEKLFF
TRBV30	TRBJ2-1	TRBD2	-	CGLAWYNEQFF
TRBV5-1	TRBJ2-5	-	-	CASSRDNGETQYF
TRBV10-3	TRBJ1-5	-	-	CAISESTNQPQHF
TRBV27	TRBJ2-1	TRBD2	once	CASSLLLAGGRNEQFF
TRBV10-3	TRBJ2-7	-	-	CAISPRDDYEQYF